This passage covers 30 T cell receptor beta chains from one sample sequenced in a study of OX40 agonist ivuxolimab in advanced cancers. Repertoires were generated with immunoSEQ multiplex PCR, while TCRdb's copy carries only in-frame clones and drops some. The data contain some 70,000 clones, around 80% of them singletons. This specimen was CD4+ or CD8+ T cells sorted from blood, taken in a trial of the OX40 agonist ivuxolimab. All receptors come from an adult with an advanced solid tumor such as melanoma, head and neck, liver or kidney cancer.

This clone has a single count. The chain joins TRBV28 to TRBJ1-4, with unresolved D. Trimming took 8 bases from V and 5 from J, leaving 15 bases between them. CDR3 length: 14 amino acids. The germline V gene has CDR1 MDHEN and CDR2 SYDVKM. The CDR3 protein is CASGSLNENEKLFF. CDR3 DNA sequence: TGTGCCAGCGGTTCCCTCAATGAGAATGAAAAACTGTTTTTT.

There are a few counts of this clone. The CDR3 DNA sequence: TGTGCCAGCAGTGAAGCGGTTTACGTAGACCATAGCAATCAGCCCCAGCATTTT. Translating it yields CASSEAVYVDHSNQPQHF. The rearrangement joins TRBV6-1 to TRBJ1-5; D remains ambiguous. The ends were cut back, 0 bases at V and 0 bases at J, with 15 bases in the middle. This CDR3 is 18 amino acids long. Per germline, CDR1 MNHNS and CDR2 SASEGT.

The chain has TRBV15 and TRBJ2-1; 11 bases map to TRBD2. CDR1 is LNHNV, CDR2 YYDKDF, per germline (reference sequence). The CDR3 runs to 17 residues. V was clipped by 5 bases and J by 4 bases; unmatched bases: 10. The DNA of the CDR3 is TGTGCCACCAGCGGACGACTAGCGGGAAAGGGATACAATGAGCAGTTCTTC. Protein: CATSGRLAGKGYNEQFF.

This rearrangement joins TRBV2 to TRBJ1-2; no firm D call. Germline V gene lookup returns CDR1 SNHLY and CDR2 FYNNEI. V shed 1 base and J shed 11 bases, with 20 bases lying between them. This CDR3 spans 15 amino acids. The CDR3, as DNA: TGTGCCAGCAGTGAAGGTTACGCAGTTCTTTTTTCGTACACCTTC. The encoded protein is CASSEGYAVLFSYTF. Full variable domain (remainder filled in from reference TRBV2 and TRBJ1-2): EPEVTQTPSHQVTQMGQEVILRCVPISNHLYFYWYRQILGQKVEFLVSFYNNEISEKSEIFDDQFSVERPDGSNFTLKIRSTKLEDSAMYFCASSEGYAVLFSYTFGSGTRLTVV.

J is TRBJ2-3 and V is TRBV4-3; D remains unclear. The CDR3 length is 17 residues. Germline CDR1 is LGHNA and CDR2 is YSLEER. Trimming took off 1 base at V and 0 bases at J, with 14 bases between the two ends. CDR3 sequence: CASSQVYYISSTDTQYF. CDR3 coding DNA: TGCGCCAGCAGCCAAGTTTATTACATCTCTAGCACAGATACGCAGTATTTT.

This clone showed up just a few times. The rearrangement links TRBV15 to TRBJ1-2, with D hard to call. This CDR3 contains 13 residues. V lost 0 bases, J lost 6 bases, and 8 bases lay in between. Germline-derived CDR1 and CDR2 are LNHNV and YYDKDF (reference sequence). The CDR3 region is CATSREAGNGYTF. The CDR3 DNA reads TGTGCCACCAGCAGAGAAGCGGGCAATGGCTACACCTTC.

This clone was observed a single time. This chain joins TRBV7-8 and TRBJ2-7; tentatively, D is TRBD2 (6 bases). The germline V gene encodes CDR1 SGHVS and CDR2 FQNEAQ. CDR3 length equals 15 residues. Trimming shortened V by 5 bases and J by 2 bases, and 16 bases separated the two germline ends. The CDR3 spells CASSPGASVTYEQYF. The CDR3 nucleotides are TGTGCCAGCAGCCCTGGGGCTAGCGTGACCTACGAGCAGTACTTC. Combining the CDR3 with reference TRBV7-8 and TRBJ2-7 gives the whole variable domain GAGVSQSPRYKVAKRGQDVALRCDPISGHVSLFWYQQALGQGPEFLTYFQNEAQLDKSGLPSDRFFAERPEGSVSTLKIQRTQQEDSAVYLCASSPGASVTYEQYFGPGTRLTVT.

The rearrangement uses TRBV9 and TRBJ1-4; 8 bases line up with TRBD1. The CDR3 runs to 15 residues. V dropped 4 bases and J dropped 6; count of bases not matched to a gene: 8. Germline CDR1 SGDLS, CDR2 YYNGEE. The CDR3 DNA reads as TGTGCCAGCAGCCTACGTGGACAGGGTTATGAAAAACTGTTTTTT. Protein: CASSLRGQGYEKLFF. Full variable domain (missing parts from reference TRBV9 and TRBJ1-4): DSGVTQTPKHLITATGQRVTLRCSPRSGDLSVYWYQQSLDQGLQFLIQYYNGEERAKGNILERFSAQQFPDLHSELNLSSLELGDSALYFCASSLRGQGYEKLFFGSGTQLSVL.

This clone was seen a handful of times. The V gene is TRBV9, the J gene TRBJ2-1; D not resolved. Germline-derived CDR1 and CDR2 are SGDLS and YYNGEE. The CDR3 has 15 residues. V shed 0 bases and J shed 4 bases, with 11 bases lying between them. The CDR3 nucleotides read TGTGCCAGCAGCGTAGGACCCGCTCGTTACAATGAGCAGTTCTTC. This encodes CASSVGPARYNEQFF.

This chain uses TRBV28 with TRBJ1-5; D gene uncertain. Trimming took off 7 bases at V and 9 bases at J, with 16 bases between the two ends. Germline V lookup: CDR1 MDHEN, CDR2 SYDVKM. CDR3 length: 13 amino acids. The DNA of the CDR3 is TGTGCCAGCACCCCGGCCCCAGCCCGGCCCCAGCATTTT. Its translation is CASTPAPARPQHF.

As DNA, the CDR3 is TGTGCCAGCAGCGTAGCTCCGGCTAGCGGGGTTGATACGCAGTATTTT. Amino acid sequence: CASSVAPASGVDTQYF. V usage is TRBV9 and J usage is TRBJ2-3; 9 bases fit TRBD2. The germline V gene has CDR1 SGDLS and CDR2 YYNGEE. This CDR3 is built from 16 residues. The V segment lost 0 bases and the J segment 6 bases; nucleotides outside the gene matches: 8.

This clone was counted once. The V call is TRBV21-1, the J call TRBJ2-3; the D call TRBD2 from the table was never checked on the DNA. TRBV21-1 is termed a pseudogene. CDR3 size: 10 residues. This CDR3 is CASNPPGQYF. CDR3 coding DNA: TGTGCCAGCAACCCGCCGGGGCAGTATTTT.

V gene TRBV6-1 combines with J gene TRBJ1-1, with D possibly TRBD1 on 5 matching bases. The CDR3 consists of 14 residues. Trimming left V 2 bases short and J 1 base short, with 8 bases between. Germline assignment: CDR1 MNHNS and CDR2 SASEGT. The CDR3 region is CASSEQGGNTEAFF. CDR3 DNA: TGTGCCAGCAGTGAACAGGGAGGGAACACTGAAGCTTTCTTT.

The chain uses TRBV9 and TRBJ2-2; 7 bases match TRBD2. CDR3 length: 18 residues. In germline, CDR1 is SGDLS, CDR2 YYNGEE. The ends lost 3 bases at V and 6 bases at J; junction bases unmatched: 17. The CDR3 sequence is CASSAGVSGGFIAGELFF. The CDR3 DNA reads TGTGCCAGCAGCGCTGGGGTCTCCGGGGGGTTTATAGCCGGGGAGCTGTTTTTT.

The genes are TRBV27 and TRBJ2-1; D call uncertain. V lost 7 bases to trimming and J lost 2 bases, with 18 bases between them. The CDR3 covers 16 residues. Per the germline V gene, CDR1 is MNHEY and CDR2 is SMNVEV (reference sequence). CDR3 sequence reads: CASTPMRAPPYNEQFF. CDR3 DNA: TGTGCCAGCACCCCAATGAGAGCCCCCCCCTACAATGAGCAGTTCTTC.

This chain connects TRBV4-1 to TRBJ2-7; D not certain. Trimming stripped 7 bases from V and 3 bases from J, with 4 bases between. Germline values: CDR1 MGHRA, CDR2 YSYEKL. This CDR3 has 10 residues. CDR3 DNA sequence: TGCGCCAGCACCGACTACGAGCAGTACTTC. Its protein is CASTDYEQYF.

CDR3 amino acids: CSVVQGADTQYF. CDR3 nucleotide sequence: TGCAGCGTTGTACAGGGGGCAGATACGCAGTATTTT. This rearrangement joins TRBV29-1 to TRBJ2-3; TRBD1 agrees at 8 bases. This CDR3 has 12 amino acids. The V gene's germline CDR1 is SQVTM and CDR2 ANQGSEA. The junction had 1 base not matched to a gene; V was cut back by 4 bases and J by 4 bases.

The gene calls are TRBV6-6 and TRBJ1-2; possibly TRBD1 for D (6 bases). Trimming removed 6 bases at V and 3 bases at J, with 14 bases between. The length of the CDR3 is 14 residues. The germline V gene encodes CDR1 MNHNY and CDR2 SVGAGI (reference sequence). The CDR3 loop reads CASRWGLPDYGYTF. The DNA for the CDR3 is TGTGCCAGCAGGTGGGGGCTTCCTGACTATGGCTACACCTTC.

The rearrangement links TRBV2 to TRBJ2-1, with 10 bases aligning to TRBD1. The CDR3 has 11 amino acids. Germline-derived CDR1 and CDR2 are SNHLY and FYNNEI. V lost 1 base and J lost 15; bases outside the gene matches: 0. The CDR3 coding sequence is TGTGCCAGCAGTGAAGGGACAGGGGGGTTCTTC. Its protein product is CASSEGTGGFF.

The rearrangement joins TRBV6-1 to TRBJ2-7; 10 nucleotides match TRBD1. V lost 3 bases and J lost 5; bases outside the gene matches: 7. The germline CDR1 and CDR2 sequences are MNHNS and SASEGT. The CDR3 is 15 residues long. The CDR3 here is CASSDRDRGSDEQYV. The DNA for the CDR3 is TGTGCCAGCAGTGACCGGGACAGGGGTTCGGACGAGCAGTACGTC.

This clone has just a few counts. V and J are TRBV7-9 and TRBJ2-4, with D possibly being TRBD2 (5 bases). Germline lookup yields CDR1 SEHNR and CDR2 FQNEAQ (reference sequence). Trimming removed 5 bases from V and 3 bases from J, with 14 bases in between. The CDR3 has 15 amino acids. This CDR3 is CASSPKPGVKNIQYF. In nucleotides, the CDR3 is TGTGCCAGCAGCCCTAAACCCGGGGTCAAAAACATTCAGTACTTC.

The V call is TRBV28, the J call TRBJ1-1; TRBD1 matches at 7 bases. The CDR3 is 15 residues long. CDR1 MDHEN and CDR2 SYDVKM come from the germline V gene. The trim removed 3 bases at V and 2 bases at J, leaving 6 bases unmatched. The CDR3 nucleotides read TGTGCCAGCAGTTTCTCCGACAGGGCCAACACTGAAGCTTTCTTT. It yields the protein CASSFSDRANTEAFF.

The rearrangement links TRBV5-4 to TRBJ1-1; D gene ambiguous. The ends were cut back, 5 bases at V and 1 base at J, with 9 bases in the middle. Germline V gene lookup returns CDR1 SGHNT and CDR2 YYREEE (reference sequence). This CDR3 contains 13 residues. The CDR3 region is CASRPGRNTEAFF. The DNA of the CDR3 is TGTGCCAGCAGACCCGGACGGAACACTGAAGCTTTCTTT. The whole variable domain, remainder taken from reference TRBV5-4 and TRBJ1-1, is ETGVTQSPTHLIKTRGQQVTLRCSSQSGHNTVSWYQQALGQGPQFIFQYYREEENGRGNFPPRFSGLQFPNYSSELNVNALELDDSALYLCASRPGRNTEAFFGQGTRLTVV.

The chain employs TRBV5-1 and TRBJ1-2, with D tentatively TRBD1 (6 bases). This CDR3 region has 14 residues. V lost 0 bases and J lost 8, with 14 bases in between. Germline values: CDR1 SGHRS, CDR2 YFSETQ. The CDR3 DNA is TGCGCCAGCAGCTTGGCGAGCACTCAGGGGGGCTACACCTTC. Translating it yields CASSLASTQGGYTF.

This chain links TRBV27 with TRBJ1-6; D remains ambiguous. The V and J ends lost 3 bases and 3 bases respectively, with 9 bases between them. From germline, CDR1 is MNHEY and CDR2 SMNVEV (reference sequence). This CDR3 spans 15 amino acids. Written as DNA, the CDR3 is TGTGCCAGCAGTTTTGTCCCAGTCTATAATTCACCCCTCCACTTT. It yields the protein CASSFVPVYNSPLHF.

This clone was seen just once. The V call is TRBV20-1, the J call TRBJ2-5, with 8 bases matching TRBD2. Germline V gives CDR1 DFQATT, CDR2 SNEGSKA (reference sequence). The CDR3 consists of 10 residues. CDR3 nucleotides: TGCGCGGGACTAGGGGAGACCCAGTACTTC. Translated: CAGLGETQYF.

The genes are TRBV13 and TRBJ2-1, with 15 bases fitting TRBD2. This CDR3 comprises 18 residues. The V gene end was trimmed by 4 bases and the J gene end by 2 bases; junction bases not matched to a gene: 6. The germline CDR1 and CDR2 sequences are PRHDT and FYEKMQ (reference sequence). The CDR3 loop is CASSSGTSGRRTYNEQFF. The CDR3 nucleotides are TGTGCCAGCAGCTCCGGGACTAGCGGGAGGAGGACCTACAATGAGCAGTTCTTC.

The V gene is TRBV7-9, the J gene TRBJ2-1; 9 bases are shared with TRBD1. The CDR3 loop spans 16 amino acids. V was clipped by 4 bases and J by 8 bases; unmatched bases: 12. Germline V CDR1 and CDR2: SEHNR, FQNEAQ (reference sequence). CDR3 in amino acids: CASSSIRDRVWHEQFF. The CDR3, as DNA: TGTGCCAGCAGCTCAATCCGGGACAGGGTATGGCATGAGCAGTTCTTC.

About this clone itself: One end of the junction is discordant with germline, which a read error may explain. The rearrangement links TRBV5-4 to TRBJ2-2; maybe TRBD2 (5 bases). The V gene's germline CDR1 is SGHNT and CDR2 YYREEE (reference sequence). CDR3 length: 13 amino acids. The DNA of the CDR3 is TGTGCCGGCAGATTCGTAGGAGGCGGGGAGCTGTTTTTT. Protein: CAGRFVGGGELFF.

This clone was seen only once. The chain carries TRBV19 and TRBJ2-1; 7 positions agree with TRBD1. CDR1 LNHDA and CDR2 SQIVND come from the germline V gene (reference sequence). Losses at the gene ends were 8 bases for V and 6 bases for J; bases not matched to a gene: 16. The CDR3 contains 16 residues. The CDR3 DNA reads as TGTGCCAGTCACAACGCCGGGACAGAGTTTCCCAATGAGCAGTTCTTC. Its protein is CASHNAGTEFPNEQFF.